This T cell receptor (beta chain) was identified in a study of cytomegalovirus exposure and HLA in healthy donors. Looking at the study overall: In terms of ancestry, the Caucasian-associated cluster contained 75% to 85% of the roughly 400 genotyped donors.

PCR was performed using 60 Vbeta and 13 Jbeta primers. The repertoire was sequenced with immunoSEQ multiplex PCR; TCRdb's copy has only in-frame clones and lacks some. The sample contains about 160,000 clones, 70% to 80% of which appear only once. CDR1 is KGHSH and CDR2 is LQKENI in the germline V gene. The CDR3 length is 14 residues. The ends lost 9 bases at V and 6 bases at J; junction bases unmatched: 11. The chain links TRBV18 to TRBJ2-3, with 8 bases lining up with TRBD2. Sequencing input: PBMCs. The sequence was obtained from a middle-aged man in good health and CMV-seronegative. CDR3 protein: CASSRREEWDTQYF. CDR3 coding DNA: TGTGCCAGTTCTCGGCGGGAGGAGTGGGATACGCAGTATTTT.